This T cell receptor (beta chain) was sequenced for a study of cytomegalovirus exposure and HLA in healthy donors. The donors comprised healthy bone marrow donors. Vbeta (60) and Jbeta (13) primers were used in the PCR. Measured with immunoSEQ multiplex PCR; TCRdb has only the in-frame clones, and not every one. The profile covers about 130,000 clones, with 70% appearing a single time and under 2.5% taken by the ten largest. The sequence was obtained from a woman aged 55-70 years in good health and CMV-seropositive. The material sequenced was PBMCs.

This CDR3 is CASGLGSGTGIVAFF. The CDR3 bases are TGTGCTAGTGGTTTGGGATCGGGGACAGGGATTGTAGCTTTCTTT. The V call is TRBV12-5, the J call TRBJ1-1; 9 bases line up with TRBD1. V lost 1 base, J lost 10 bases, and 10 bases stayed unmatched. Germline CDR1 reads LGHNT; CDR2 reads FRNRAP. The CDR3 totals 15 residues.